These 23 T cell receptor beta chains originate from one sample sequenced in a study of blood T cell repertoires in COVID-19. Sequenced by immunoSEQ multiplex PCR; TCRdb stores in-frame clones only, minus some. The sample includes 200,000 to 250,000 clones, approximately 91% of them seen just once. The sample consisted of peripheral blood. These receptors came from a man between 60 and 75 years old who had recovered from COVID-19.

V is TRBV7-2 and J is TRBJ2-7; 14 bases match TRBD2. The CDR3 is 19 residues long. V shed 5 bases and J 2 bases; nucleotides not matched to a gene: 14. CDR1 is SGHTA, CDR2 FQGNSA, per germline. CDR3 amino acids: CASSARTSGRPPQTYEQYF. Here the CDR3 DNA reads TGTGCCAGCAGCGCTCGGACTAGCGGGAGGCCACCTCAGACCTACGAGCAGTACTTC.

The CDR3 DNA reads TGCAGCGTTGAGAGACTAGCGGGGGAGGGAGAGACCCAGTACTTC. Translating gives CSVERLAGEGETQYF. The V call is TRBV29-1, the J call TRBJ2-5; 12 bases line up with TRBD2. The CDR3 sequence is 15 residues long. V lost 3 bases, J lost 4 bases, and 6 bases stayed unmatched. The V gene's germline CDR1 is SQVTM and CDR2 ANQGSEA.

J is TRBJ2-7 and V is TRBV6-5; possible D gene TRBD1, 5 bases. CDR3 length: 12 amino acids. Germline V gene data show CDR1 as MNHEY and CDR2 as SVGAGI. CDR3 in DNA: TGTGCAACAGGACCTATTGCCTACGAGCAGTACTTC. This codes for CATGPIAYEQYF.

This clone appeared a single time. The J gene is TRBJ2-1, the V gene TRBV19; D is ambiguous. Germline CDR1 and CDR2: LNHDA and SQIVND (reference sequence). The V end was cut by 3 bases, the J end by 6 bases, with 12 bases between. This CDR3 has 14 residues. The CDR3 coding sequence is TGTGCCAGTAGTATCGTGGGCTTTGTCAATGAGCAGTTCTTC. Its translation: CASSIVGFVNEQFF. Variable domain in full (rest from reference TRBV19 and TRBJ2-1): DGGITQSPKYLFRKEGQNVTLSCEQNLNHDAMYWYRQDPGQGLRLIYYSQIVNDFQKGDIAEGYSVSREKKESFPLTVTSAQKNPTAFYLCASSIVGFVNEQFFGPGTRLTVL.

The gene calls are TRBV19 and TRBJ1-5; a weak D match, TRBD1 (6 bases). The germline CDR1 and CDR2 sequences are LNHDA and SQIVND (reference sequence). The V gene lost 5 bases and the J gene lost 5 bases, with 16 bases spanning the gap. The length of the CDR3 is 15 residues. The CDR3 DNA reads TGTGCCAGTAGTGACGGACAGTTGGATGATCAGCCCCAGCATTTT. Translated, it gives CASSDGQLDDQPQHF.

The chain couples TRBV27 to TRBJ1-5; D gene ambiguous. CDR1 and CDR2 (germline): MNHEY, SMNVEV (reference sequence). V gave up 3 bases and J gave up 2 bases, with 8 bases separating them. The CDR3 is made up of 14 amino acids. CDR3 loop: CASSFLAGNQPQHF. The CDR3 DNA is TGTGCCAGCAGTTTTCTGGCGGGCAATCAGCCCCAGCATTTT.

The chain combines TRBV13 with TRBJ2-2, with TRBD1 matching over 8 bases. This CDR3 region has 17 residues. Per germline, CDR1 PRHDT and CDR2 FYEKMQ (reference sequence). Trimming took 1 base from V and 5 from J; bases not matched to a gene: 9. CDR3 nucleotide sequence: TGTGCCAGCAGCTTAGTCACCGGACAGGGCGGGACCGGGGAGCTGTTTTTT. It translates to CASSLVTGQGGTGELFF. The full variable domain, with the rest looked up from reference TRBV13 and TRBJ2-2, is AAGVIQSPRHLIKEKRETATLKCYPIPRHDTVYWYQQGPGQDPQFLISFYEKMQSDKGSIPDRFSAQQFSDYHSELNMSSLELGDSALYFCASSLVTGQGGTGELFFGEGSRLTVL.

The rearrangement links TRBV6-5 to TRBJ2-1; 11 bases line up with TRBD2. V was clipped by 6 bases and J by 2 bases; unmatched bases: 3. CDR1 and CDR2 from the germline V gene are MNHEY and SVGAGI. The CDR3 has 15 amino acids. The CDR3 here is CASRPGLAAYNEQFF. The CDR3 nucleotides are TGTGCCAGCAGACCGGGACTAGCGGCCTACAATGAGCAGTTCTTC.

V gene TRBV18 combines with J gene TRBJ2-5, with D perhaps TRBD2 (5 bases). V was clipped by 3 bases and J by 1 base, with 6 bases between them. CDR3 size: 13 residues. Germline loops: CDR1 KGHSH, CDR2 LQKENI. CDR3 sequence: CASSPGIQETQYF. The CDR3 DNA follows: TGTGCCAGCTCACCCGGGATCCAAGAGACCCAGTACTTC. Filled out from reference TRBV18 and TRBJ2-5, the complete variable domain reads NAGVMQNPRHLVRRRGQEARLRCSPMKGHSHVYWYRQLPEEGLKFMVYLQKENIIDESGMPKERFSAEFPKEGPSILRIQQVVRGDSAAYFCASSPGIQETQYFGPGTRLLVL.

The gene calls are TRBV5-1 and TRBJ1-4, with a possible D match to TRBD1 (5 bases). This CDR3 has 15 residues. Trimming took off 4 bases at V and 0 bases at J, with 10 bases between the two ends. Germline CDR1 and CDR2: SGHRS and YFSETQ. Here the CDR3 reads CASSPQTATNEKLFF. CDR3 nucleotide sequence: TGCGCCAGCAGCCCACAGACAGCAACTAATGAAAAACTGTTTTTT.

V usage is TRBV7-3 and J usage is TRBJ1-1, with 9 bases fitting TRBD1. This CDR3 spans 12 amino acids. Trimming took 5 bases from V and 11 from J; bases not matched to a gene: 6. Germline-derived CDR1 and CDR2 are SGHTA and FQGTGA. The CDR3 region has the DNA TGTGCCAGCAGCCCACAGGGGGCGGTGGCTTTCTTT. This codes for CASSPQGAVAFF.

The rearrangement links TRBV28 to TRBJ2-1; D call uncertain. The CDR3 runs to 12 residues. The V and J ends lost 4 bases and 5 bases respectively, with 6 bases between them. The germline gives CDR1 MDHEN, CDR2 SYDVKM. The CDR3 reads CASSSTHNEQFF. CDR3 in DNA: TGTGCCAGCAGTTCGACTCACAATGAGCAGTTCTTC. The full variable domain, with the rest looked up from reference TRBV28 and TRBJ2-1, is DVKVTQSSRYLVKRTGEKVFLECVQDMDHENMFWYRQDPGLGLRLIYFSYDVKMKEKGDIPEGYSVSREKKERFSLILESASTNQTSMYLCASSSTHNEQFFGPGTRLTVL.

The chain joins TRBV5-1 to TRBJ2-1; D gene unclear. Trimming cost V 2 bases and J 7 bases, with 4 bases left between them. Germline CDR1 and CDR2: SGHRS and YFSETQ. The CDR3 has 11 residues. The CDR3 reads CASSFVNEQFF. For the CDR3, the DNA is TGCGCCAGCAGCTTTGTAAATGAGCAGTTCTTC.

This sequence joins TRBV7-9 and TRBJ2-3; D unclear. CDR1 and CDR2 from the germline V gene are SEHNR and FQNEAQ (reference sequence). Trimming took 4 bases from V and 0 from J, leaving 8 bases between them. The CDR3 is made up of 14 amino acids. In DNA form, the CDR3 reads TGTGCCAGCAGCTGGCGCGGCAGCACAGATACGCAGTATTTT. Its protein is CASSWRGSTDTQYF.

The chain is built from TRBV3-1 (or the pseudogene TRBV3-2) and TRBJ1-3, with D possibly TRBD1 on 6 matching bases. Germline V CDR1 and CDR2: LGHDT, YNNKEL (reference sequence). V lost 3 bases, J lost 0 bases, and 15 bases lay in between. The CDR3 runs to 17 residues. The CDR3 protein is CASSHGRCRGSGNTIYF. CDR3 coding DNA: TGTGCCAGCAGCCATGGACGGTGCAGGGGCTCTGGAAACACCATATATTTT.

This chain connects TRBV6-1 to TRBJ2-2; D gene unclear. With 2 bases removed from V and 2 bases from J, the gap between germline ends came to 9 bases. The germline V gene has CDR1 MNHNS and CDR2 SASEGT. The CDR3 loop spans 15 amino acids. The CDR3 bases are TGTGCCAGCAGTGAACGGTCTCTTAACACCGGGGAGCTGTTTTTT. This gives the protein CASSERSLNTGELFF.

The rearrangement joins TRBV30 to TRBJ2-7; 8 nucleotides line up with TRBD2. V shed 6 bases and J 2 bases; nucleotides not matched to a gene: 18. The CDR3 runs 17 residues. Germline loops: CDR1 GTSNPN, CDR2 SVGIG (reference sequence). CDR3 sequence reads: CACAPGGVTGVPYEQYF. CDR3 in DNA: TGTGCCTGCGCCCCGGGGGGGGTAACGGGAGTCCCCTACGAGCAGTACTTC.

V and J are TRBV21-1 and TRBJ1-5; TRBD1 is the table's D call and was not checked against the DNA. TRBV21-1 is deemed a pseudogene. The CDR3 contains 15 residues. Written as DNA, the CDR3 is TGTGCCAGCGGTTACAGTCTTTATAGCAATCAGCCCCAGCATTTT. Protein sequence: CASGYSLYSNQPQHF.

The V gene is TRBV5-1, the J gene TRBJ2-1; D is possibly TRBD1 (6 bases). CDR1 and CDR2 (germline): SGHRS, YFSETQ. V was trimmed by 3 bases and J by 8 bases, leaving 18 bases between them. This CDR3 is built from 15 residues. In DNA form, the CDR3 reads TGCGCCAGCAGCTCGAGGGACAATTCAGACGATGAGCAGTTCTTC. It translates to CASSSRDNSDDEQFF.

This clone was detected a few times. J is TRBJ1-1 and V is TRBV6-5; 10 positions agree with TRBD1. The CDR3 spans 14 residues. Per the germline V gene, CDR1 is MNHEY and CDR2 is SVGAGI. The ends lost 8 bases at V and 5 bases at J; junction bases unmatched: 8. The CDR3 region is CASERQGARTEAFF. Here the CDR3 DNA reads TGTGCCAGCGAGAGACAGGGGGCGCGTACTGAAGCTTTCTTT.

The chain uses TRBV6-5 and TRBJ2-5; D remains unclear. Between the trimmed V and J ends, which lost 6 bases and 7 bases, there was a span of 9 bases. Germline V gene lookup returns CDR1 MNHEY and CDR2 SVGAGI. The CDR3 runs 11 residues. CDR3 protein: CASSETRTQYF. CDR3 DNA: TGTGCCAGCAGCGAGACAAGGACCCAGTACTTC.

This sequence joins TRBV2 and TRBJ2-2; 9 nucleotides line up with TRBD2. The CDR3 totals 16 residues. V dropped 1 base and J dropped 6; count of bases not matched to a gene: 6. CDR1 and CDR2 (germline): SNHLY, FYNNEI. The CDR3 sequence: CASSEVGSGSAGELFF. In DNA, the CDR3 is TGTGCCAGCAGTGAAGTCGGTAGCGGGAGTGCCGGGGAGCTGTTTTTT.

V is TRBV5-1 and J is TRBJ1-1; no reliable D call. Trimming stripped 3 bases from V and 2 bases from J, with 8 bases between. In germline, CDR1 is SGHRS, CDR2 YFSETQ. CDR3 length equals 13 residues. The CDR3: CASSSLSNTEAFF. CDR3 nucleotides: TGCGCCAGCAGCTCCCTGAGCAACACTGAAGCTTTCTTT.